This is a list of T cell receptor beta chains from one sample in a study of shared clonotypes between healthy human individuals. The data were produced by immunoSEQ multiplex PCR, yet TCRdb's version contains in-frame clones alone and is incomplete. Among about 470,000 clones listed, roughly three quarters were seen once. Material: PBMCs. Receptors originate from a middle-aged woman in good health. Some clones in this sample may be carry-over from other donors' samples. Both conserved end residues are part of each CDR3. A D gene is named only where the DNA matches it firmly. Clone size is given for some rows only: seen once, a few or many times, or a class if the clone is expanded.

clone size	V gene	J gene	D gene	CDR3 protein	CDR3 DNA
few	TRBV6-1	TRBJ2-7	.	CASSTDPSSYEQYF	TGTGCCAGCAGCACTGACCCATCCTCCTACGAGCAGTACTTC
.	TRBV6-5	TRBJ2-7	TRBD1	CASRSGQGYEQYF	TGTGCCAGCAGGTCGGGACAGGGTTACGAGCAGTACTTC
.	TRBV6-1	TRBJ2-1	.	CASSSLGLGGNEQFF	TGTGCCAGCAGTAGCCTGGGTCTTGGGGGCAATGAGCAGTTCTTC
.	TRBV4-3	TRBJ1-4	.	CASSQDRDWNEKLFF	TGCGCCAGCAGCCAAGACCGGGACTGGAATGAAAAACTGTTTTTT
.	TRBV6-1	TRBJ2-1	.	CASRAPGGAYNEQFF	TGTGCCAGCAGAGCCCCAGGAGGTGCTTACAATGAGCAGTTCTTC
.	TRBV18	TRBJ1-4	TRBD1	CASSPPRTGTTNEKLFF	TGTGCCAGCTCACCACCCCGGACAGGGACGACTAATGAAAAACTGTTTTTT
.	TRBV5-1	TRBJ2-7	.	CASRLGGGLSYEQYF	TGCGCCAGCCGGTTGGGCGGCGGCTTATCCTACGAGCAGTACTTC
few	TRBV19	TRBJ2-3	TRBD2	CASSRTSGRVADTQYF	TGTGCCAGTAGCAGGACTAGCGGGAGGGTCGCAGATACGCAGTATTTT
once	TRBV21-1	TRBJ2-1	.	CASSIAGSSYNEQFF	TGTGCCAGCAGCATAGCGGGTTCTTCCTACAATGAGCAGTTCTTC
few	TRBV7-9	TRBJ1-3	.	CASWGIPGNTIYF	TGTGCCAGCTGGGGGATACCTGGAAACACCATATATTTT
.	TRBV10-3	TRBJ2-7	TRBD2	CAAALAVTTSIYEQYF	TGTGCCGCGGCGCTAGCGGTTACGACCTCCATCTACGAGCAGTACTTC